The 9 T cell receptor beta chains below come from one sample, sequenced in a study of blood T cell repertoires in COVID-19. The table came from immunoSEQ multiplex PCR; TCRdb's copy has only in-frame clones and leaves some out. There are 150,000 or so clones in the sample; approximately 86% occur only once, and roughly 1.1% lies in the top ten. The sequenced material came from peripheral blood. The receptors were sampled from a man between 60 and 70 years old who had recovered from COVID-19.

The V and J genes are TRBV11-3 and TRBJ2-1, with D tentatively TRBD2 (5 bases). Germline V CDR1 and CDR2: SGHNT, YENEEA. Between the trimmed V and J ends, which lost 5 bases and 5 bases, there was a span of 16 bases. The CDR3 spans 15 residues. The CDR3 sequence is CASSPLDTGDNEQFF. CDR3 bases: TGTGCCAGCAGCCCACTCGACACCGGGGACAATGAGCAGTTCTTC. Using reference TRBV11-3 and TRBJ2-1 for the parts outside the CDR3, the full variable domain is EAGVVQSPRYKIIEKKQPVAFWCNPISGHNTLYWYLQNLGQGPELLIRYENEEAVDDSQLPKDRFSAERLKGVDSTLKIQPAELGDSAVYLCASSPLDTGDNEQFFGPGTRLTVL.

This clone was detected once. The chain couples TRBV7-9 to TRBJ1-1; 7 bases are a match to TRBD1. The CDR3 loop spans 13 amino acids. V lost 5 bases and J lost 10; bases outside the gene matches: 10. From germline, CDR1 is SEHNR and CDR2 FQNEAQ (reference sequence). This chain's CDR3 is CASSVGEQGRAFF. CDR3 in DNA: TGTGCCAGCAGCGTAGGGGAACAGGGGCGAGCTTTCTTT.

The chain is built from TRBV18 and TRBJ1-2; D not certain. Per germline, CDR1 KGHSH and CDR2 LQKENI. Trimming shortened V by 4 bases and J by 2 bases, and 20 bases separated the two germline ends. CDR3 size: 17 residues. The CDR3 region is CASSLTADLGANYGYTF. DNA for the CDR3: TGTGCCAGCTCACTCACGGCGGATCTAGGAGCCAACTATGGCTACACCTTC.

This rearrangement joins TRBV4-1 to TRBJ1-2, with 8 nucleotides matching TRBD1. Germline CDR1 MGHRA, CDR2 YSYEKL. The CDR3 is 15 amino acids. Trimming took 6 bases from V and 2 from J; bases not matched to a gene: 8. Written as DNA, the CDR3 is TGCGCCAGCAGTCAAACAGGGGGTGCGAACTATGGCTACACCTTC. The encoded protein is CASSQTGGANYGYTF.

This chain uses TRBV19 with TRBJ1-5, with TRBD1 as a possible D gene (6 bases). Trimming pared 7 bases from V and 3 bases from J, leaving 13 bases between. The CDR3 contains 14 residues. The germline V gene encodes CDR1 LNHDA and CDR2 SQIVND (reference sequence). Written as DNA, the CDR3 is TGTGCCAGTAAGGTGTCAGGGGACAATCAGCCCCAGCATTTT. This translates into CASKVSGDNQPQHF.

The chain employs TRBV4-2 and TRBJ1-4, with 9 bases fitting TRBD1. With 3 bases clipped from V and 6 bases from J, the junction kept 5 bases outside the gene matches. Germline V lookup: CDR1 LGHNA, CDR2 YNFKEQ. The CDR3 spans 15 residues. In DNA form, the CDR3 reads TGTGCCAGCAGCCAGCAGGACAGGGGAGATGAAAAACTGTTTTTT. It encodes CASSQQDRGDEKLFF.

As to this clone: Other DNA sequences in this sample translate to the same CDR3. The chain is built from TRBV18 and TRBJ1-1; a possible D gene is TRBD1 (6 bases). The CDR3 totals 14 residues. Deletions cut 2 bases from V and 5 bases from J, with 12 bases between. Germline V gene sequence: CDR1 KGHSH, CDR2 LQKENI. CDR3 loop: CASSPAGGATEAFF. The CDR3 DNA reads as TGTGCCAGCTCACCAGCGGGGGGCGCGACTGAAGCTTTCTTT.

This chain links TRBV14 with TRBJ2-2; D perhaps matches TRBD2 (6 bases). Trimming left V 0 bases short and J 5 bases short, with 13 bases between. Germline assignment: CDR1 SGHDN and CDR2 FVKESK. The CDR3 extends over 16 amino acids. CDR3 amino acids: CASSQDRRVSTGELFF. CDR3 nucleotides: TGTGCCAGCAGCCAAGATAGGAGGGTTTCGACCGGGGAGCTGTTTTTT. The whole variable domain, remainder taken from reference TRBV14 and TRBJ2-2, is EAGVTQFPSHSVIEKGQTVTLRCDPISGHDNLYWYRRVMGKEIKFLLHFVKESKQDESGMPNNRFLAERTGGTYSTLKVQPAELEDSGVYFCASSQDRRVSTGELFFGEGSRLTVL.

The chain has TRBV5-1 and TRBJ2-2; possibly TRBD1 for D (6 bases). This CDR3 spans 14 amino acids. CDR1 and CDR2 (germline): SGHRS, YFSETQ. V gave up 5 bases and J gave up 3 bases, with 11 bases separating them. The CDR3 loop reads CASRIGGDTGELFF. The CDR3 DNA reads as TGCGCCAGCAGGATAGGGGGTGACACCGGGGAGCTGTTTTTT.